These 13 T cell receptor beta chains came from one sample sequenced in a study of regulatory T cells in long-lasting Graves disease. Time point: newly diagnosed GD, antithyroid drugs for less than 3 months. PBMC-extracted RNA yielded the TCR library. Building of the TCR beta libraries involved iRepertoire HTBI primers and Arm-PCR of CDR3 regions. A single record per CDR3 protein comes from TCRdb applying MiXCR to the multiplex PCR reads. The data show roughly 400,000 distinct CDR3 sequences, about a sixth seen once. The data were also submitted as part of a second study, on T cells in Graves' hyperthyroidism and ophthalmopathy.

The sample was peripheral blood mononuclear cells (PBMCs), taken at new diagnosis, from a patient treated with antithyroid drugs. These receptors were taken from a woman between 18 and 30 years old with Graves disease.

V and J are TRBV7-9 and TRBJ2-1; 8 bases are shared with TRBD2. The V gene end was trimmed by 4 bases and the J gene end by 8 bases; junction bases not matched to a gene: 10. Germline CDR1 SEHNR, CDR2 FQNEAQ (reference sequence). The CDR3 length is 15 residues. DNA for the CDR3: TGTGCCAGCAGCTCTTTGGGGGCGGGAGGAGATGAGCAGTTCTTC. Protein sequence: CASSSLGAGGDEQFF. The full variable domain, its missing parts supplied by reference TRBV7-9 and TRBJ2-1, is DTGVSQNPRHKITKRGQNVTFRCDPISEHNRLYWYRQTLGQGPEFLTYFQNEAQLEKSRLLSDRFSAERPKGSFSTLEIQRTEQGDSAMYLCASSSLGAGGDEQFFGPGTRLTVL.

This clonotype has at least ten counts. The chain employs TRBV28 and TRBJ1-2; 10 bases map to TRBD1. The V and J ends lost 5 bases and 2 bases, in that order; junction bases with no gene match: 5. The length of the CDR3 is 15 residues. Germline-derived CDR1 and CDR2 are MDHEN and SYDVKM. The CDR3 coding sequence is TGTGCCAGCAGTCGACAGGGGGCGAGGAACTATGGCTACACCTTC. As protein: CASSRQGARNYGYTF.

This clonotype was observed many times. V is TRBV30 and J is TRBJ2-7; D gene unclear. CDR1 is GTSNPN, CDR2 SVGIG, per germline (reference sequence). V was trimmed by 0 bases and J by 6 bases, leaving 9 bases between them. The CDR3 has 12 amino acids. CDR3 sequence reads: CAWSVYRGEQYF. The CDR3 DNA sequence: TGTGCCTGGAGTGTATACAGAGGCGAGCAGTACTTC.

The gene calls are TRBV6-1 and TRBJ1-5; no firm D call. The germline gives CDR1 MNHNS, CDR2 SASEGT. Trimming shortened V by 7 bases and J by 0 bases, and 10 bases separated the two germline ends. This CDR3 has 14 amino acids. The CDR3 protein is CASKERYSNQPQHF. The CDR3, as DNA: TGTGCCAGCAAAGAGAGATATAGCAATCAGCCCCAGCATTTT.

This clonotype was seen a few times. V and J are TRBV18 and TRBJ2-2; D unresolved. The CDR3 spans 14 residues. Trimming removed 6 bases at V and 1 base at J, with 9 bases between. In germline, CDR1 is KGHSH, CDR2 LQKENI. CDR3 residues: CASSPDWNTGELFF. CDR3 sequence (DNA): TGTGCCAGCTCTCCAGACTGGAACACCGGGGAGCTGTTTTTT.

V is TRBV12-3 or TRBV12-4 and J is TRBJ2-7, with 12 bases aligning to TRBD2. The V and J ends lost 5 bases and 0 bases, in that order; junction bases with no gene match: 2. This CDR3 contains 15 residues. The CDR3 bases are TGTGCCAGCAGTCGGACTAGCGGGACCTCCTACGAGCAGTACTTC. Translation gives CASSRTSGTSYEQYF.

In this sample, this clonotype turned up many times. This chain links TRBV19 with TRBJ2-2; D is possibly TRBD2 (7 bases). CDR1 LNHDA and CDR2 SQIVND come from the germline V gene (reference sequence). This CDR3 is 13 amino acids long. Trimming stripped 10 bases from V and 5 bases from J, with 14 bases between. The CDR3 sequence is CATRGGGTGELFF. The DNA for the CDR3 is TGTGCCACCCGAGGGGGAGGGACCGGGGAGCTGTTTTTT.

This clonotype occurred a few times. The chain is built from TRBV15 and TRBJ2-1; tentative D call: TRBD1 (5 bases). There are 14 residues in the CDR3. Trimming stripped 7 bases from V and 9 bases from J, with 19 bases between. Germline V gene lookup returns CDR1 LNHNV and CDR2 YYDKDF (reference sequence). The CDR3 DNA sequence: TGTGCCACCAACCGAGGAAAGGGGTCTGGTGAGCAGTTCTTC. It is translated as CATNRGKGSGEQFF.

This clonotype was seen many times. This chain uses TRBV11-2 with TRBJ2-1, with D possibly TRBD2 on 5 matching bases. CDR3 length: 13 residues. Germline V gene lookup returns CDR1 SGHAT and CDR2 FQNNGV. Trimming left V 8 bases short and J 8 bases short, with 16 bases between. The CDR3 nucleotides are TGTGCCAGCGGAGGACTCGAAAGCGATGAGCAGTTCTTC. Its protein product is CASGGLESDEQFF.

The table lists this clonotype with many counts. V and J are TRBV7-2 and TRBJ2-7; 8 bases align to TRBD1. The V gene end was trimmed by 3 bases and the J gene end by 2 bases; junction bases not matched to a gene: 3. Germline lookup yields CDR1 SGHTA and CDR2 FQGNSA. The CDR3 runs 14 residues. The CDR3 is CASSFGQGPYEQYF. The CDR3 DNA reads TGTGCCAGCAGCTTTGGACAGGGTCCCTACGAGCAGTACTTC.

This clonotype has more than one count but fewer than ten. The chain recombines TRBV5-4 with TRBJ2-2; 12 bases line up with TRBD2. Germline V gives CDR1 SGHNT, CDR2 YYREEE (reference sequence). This CDR3 is built from 16 residues. J was trimmed by 6 bases and V by 4 bases; bases with no gene match: 7. CDR3 region: CASSPTSGRTAGELFF. Written as DNA, the CDR3 is TGTGCCAGCAGCCCTACTAGCGGGAGGACCGCCGGGGAGCTGTTTTTT.

This clonotype was detected only a few times. V gene TRBV9 combines with J gene TRBJ2-7; D is perhaps TRBD1 (6 bases). Deletions cut 0 bases from V and 1 base from J, with 8 bases between. The CDR3 runs 14 residues. Germline V gene lookup returns CDR1 SGDLS and CDR2 YYNGEE. In DNA form, the CDR3 reads TGTGCCAGCAGCGTAGGGACAGTATCCTACGAGCAGTACTTC. Translating it yields CASSVGTVSYEQYF. Supplemented by reference TRBV9 and TRBJ2-7, the full variable domain reads DSGVTQTPKHLITATGQRVTLRCSPRSGDLSVYWYQQSLDQGLQFLIQYYNGEERAKGNILERFSAQQFPDLHSELNLSSLELGDSALYFCASSVGTVSYEQYFGPGTRLTVT.

With respect to this clonotype: A much larger clone is a single base away; this may be a read error. The chain combines TRBV7-3 with TRBJ1-5; D perhaps matches TRBD1 (6 bases). Per germline, CDR1 SGHTA and CDR2 FQGTGA. CDR3 length: 15 amino acids. The CDR3: CASGPPGDSNRPQHF. CDR3 nucleotides: TGTGCCAGCGGACCCCCAGGGGATAGCAATCGGCCCCAGCATTTT.